Presented here are 2 T cell receptor beta chains from one specimen sequenced in a study of lymphopenia after photon versus proton radiotherapy. The assay was immunoSEQ multiplex PCR, and TCRdb's table has in-frame clones only and misses some. The repertoire holds about 8,300 clones, with around 88% as singletons. Sequenced here: peripheral blood, sampled from a patient treated with photon-based radiotherapy. Receptor source: a man at least 80 years old with cholangiocarcinoma.

Only a few counts were recorded for this clone. This chain connects TRBV5-1 to TRBJ2-1; the D gene is possibly TRBD1 (6 bases). This CDR3 is built from 15 residues. Looked up from germline, CDR1 is SGHRS and CDR2 is YFSETQ. The V end was cut by 0 bases, the J end by 0 bases, with 7 bases between. CDR3 in amino acids: CASSLGGLSYNEQFF. CDR3 bases: TGCGCCAGCAGCTTGGGGGGGCTCTCCTACAATGAGCAGTTCTTC.

V is TRBV5-1 and J is TRBJ1-3; D ambiguous. The J call is in doubt because the DNA end fits TRBJ2-2 better. Per the germline V gene, CDR1 is SGHRS and CDR2 is YFSETQ. The length of the CDR3 is 15 residues. This chain's CDR3 is CASSWNPGNTGELFF. The CDR3 region has the DNA TGCGCCAGCAGCTGGAATCCGGGGAACACCGGGGAGCTGTTTTTT.